This T cell receptor (beta chain) was documented in a study of blood T cell repertoires in COVID-19. Study-wide context: Both acute and convalescent COVID-19 samples were obtained from the United States, Italy and Spain. The analysed material was cDNA or gDNA that came from T cells, B-cell-depleted T cells, or PBMCs.

Per the authors' pipeline: Reference gene primers were amplified, and this amplification served to estimate nucleated cell counts. Sequencing used immunoSEQ multiplex PCR; TCRdb keeps in-frame clones, though not all of them. V and J calls and clone size are copied from that table; D and trimming were computed from the DNA. There are 80,000 to 95,000 clones in the sample; around 85% occur only once, and around 38% lies in the top ten. The source of this sequence is an elderly man with acute or convalescent COVID-19. Source material: peripheral blood.

The CDR3 nucleotides are TGTGCCAGCTCACCGGGAGGTCTCACTGAAGCTTTCTTT. The encoded protein is CASSPGGLTEAFF. The V gene is TRBV18, the J gene TRBJ1-1; no firm D call. Looked up from germline, CDR1 is KGHSH and CDR2 is LQKENI. CDR3 length: 13 amino acids. The ends were cut back, 3 bases at V and 4 bases at J, with 9 bases in the middle.